This T cell receptor (beta chain) is drawn from a study of early T cells in non-severe SARS-CoV-2 infection. V was pared by 3 bases and J by 4 bases, with 10 bases between. This CDR3 region has 13 residues. In TCRdb, the 5' RACE reads were re-called with MiXCR into one record per CDR3 protein. The repertoire includes about 85,000 distinct CDR3 sequences, about an eighth of them detected once, and roughly 6.4% sits in the top ten. Sequencing was carried out using whole blood. This sequence joins TRBV12-3 or TRBV12-4 and TRBJ2-7; no clear D gene. The clonotype originates from an adult who was a healthcare worker with PCR-confirmed SARS-CoV-2 infection or an uninfected control (not recorded which). DNA of the CDR3: TGTGCCAGCAGTTTTTCCCCCGTTTACGAGCAGTACTTC. Encoded protein: CASSFSPVYEQYF.